Below are 21 T cell receptor beta chains sequenced from a single sample in a study of shared clonotypes between healthy human individuals. The assay was immunoSEQ multiplex PCR, and TCRdb's table has in-frame clones only and misses some. The sample has approximately 470,000 clones; 81% are singletons. Sequenced: PBMCs. The receptors derive from a woman aged 35 to 49 in good health. Some clones in this sample may be carry-over from other donors' samples.

As DNA, the CDR3 is TGCGCCAGCAGCCACGTCAAGCGGGAGAAAGTAGCAGATACGCAGTATTTT. Translation gives CASSHVKREKVADTQYF. This rearrangement joins TRBV4-1 to TRBJ2-3; 8 positions agree with TRBD2. In germline, CDR1 is MGHRA, CDR2 YSYEKL. The CDR3 has 17 residues. V shed 3 bases and J 4 bases; nucleotides not matched to a gene: 12.

This clone showed up many times. The DNA for the CDR3 is TGTGCCAGCAGGATATACGGGGGGGAGACCCAGTACTTC. Translation gives CASRIYGGETQYF. This chain uses TRBV27 with TRBJ2-5, with TRBD2 identical over 7 bases. The CDR3 contains 13 residues. V lost 6 bases, J lost 5 bases, and 6 bases stayed unmatched. CDR1 MNHEY and CDR2 SMNVEV come from the germline V gene (reference sequence).

The genes are TRBV11-3 and TRBJ1-1; weak D call: TRBD1 (5 bases). Trimming removed 5 bases at V and 4 bases at J, with 11 bases between. The CDR3 covers 13 residues. Per the germline V gene, CDR1 is SGHNT and CDR2 is YENEEA. The CDR3 reads CASSLGRGTEAFF. CDR3 bases: TGTGCCAGCAGCCTAGGGAGGGGCACTGAAGCTTTCTTT. Combining the CDR3 with reference TRBV11-3 and TRBJ1-1 gives the whole variable domain EAGVVQSPRYKIIEKKQPVAFWCNPISGHNTLYWYLQNLGQGPELLIRYENEEAVDDSQLPKDRFSAERLKGVDSTLKIQPAELGDSAVYLCASSLGRGTEAFFGQGTRLTVV.

V usage is TRBV19 and J usage is TRBJ1-4; D gene uncertain. Trimming took 7 bases from V and 0 from J, leaving 12 bases between them. Per the germline V gene, CDR1 is LNHDA and CDR2 is SQIVND (reference sequence). The CDR3 runs to 15 residues. The CDR3 reads CASTRSGATNEKLFF. The CDR3 DNA reads as TGTGCCAGTACCAGGAGCGGCGCAACTAATGAAAAACTGTTTTTT.

V and J are TRBV7-8 and TRBJ2-1; D ambiguous. The CDR3 sequence is 12 residues long. Germline V CDR1 and CDR2: SGHVS, FQNEAQ. The germline V and J ends were trimmed by 6 bases and 9 bases, with 12 bases remaining between them. The CDR3 DNA follows: TGTGCCAGCAGTTCTTACTCGGGTGAGCAGTTCTTC. It specifies CASSSYSGEQFF.

The chain carries TRBV18 and TRBJ2-2; 7 bases are a match to TRBD1. This CDR3 has 15 residues. Trimming took 6 bases from V and 6 from J; bases not matched to a gene: 10. CDR1 KGHSH and CDR2 LQKENI come from the germline V gene. CDR3 loop: CASSPNRGESGELFF. The CDR3 DNA reads as TGTGCCAGCTCTCCCAACAGGGGAGAATCCGGGGAGCTGTTTTTT.

This clone appeared once. The chain carries TRBV11-2 and TRBJ2-7; 9 bases are a match to TRBD1. The germline gives CDR1 SGHAT, CDR2 FQNNGV. Trimming cost V 1 base and J 2 bases; bases outside gene matches: 9. CDR3 length equals 17 residues. This CDR3 reads CASSLAVGQGGTYEQYF. The CDR3 DNA reads as TGTGCCAGCAGCTTAGCGGTGGGACAGGGTGGCACCTACGAGCAGTACTTC.

The chain uses TRBV21-1 and TRBJ2-7. TRBV21-1 is classified as a pseudogene. The CDR3 runs 16 residues. This CDR3 is CASSKDGSSGPYEQYF. CDR3 nucleotides: TGTGCCAGCAGCAAAGACGGGTCGTCAGGTCCCTACGAGCAGTACTTC.

The V call is TRBV27, the J call TRBJ2-1; no clear D gene. V dropped 5 bases and J dropped 2 bases, with 7 bases sitting between them. CDR1 is MNHEY, CDR2 SMNVEV, per germline (reference sequence). This CDR3 is built from 13 residues. The CDR3 loop reads CASSSTAYNEQFF. CDR3 DNA: TGTGCCAGCAGTAGTACAGCCTACAATGAGCAGTTCTTC.

The gene calls are TRBV6-1 and TRBJ1-3, with D hard to call. The CDR3 totals 15 residues. Germline V gives CDR1 MNHNS, CDR2 SASEGT. The V gene lost 2 bases and the J gene lost 0 bases, with 8 bases spanning the gap. CDR3 DNA: TGTGCCAGCAGTGAACAGGTTAACTCTGGAAACACCATATATTTT. Protein: CASSEQVNSGNTIYF.

This chain uses TRBV7-6 with TRBJ2-6, with D unclear. The V end lost 1 base, the J end lost 0 bases, and 7 bases lay between the germline ends. Germline lookup yields CDR1 SGHVS and CDR2 FNYEAQ. CDR3 length: 16 amino acids. DNA for the CDR3: TGTGCCAGCAGCTTAGTTGGTGCCTCTGGGGCCAACGTCCTGACTTTC. Its translation: CASSLVGASGANVLTF.

The chain combines TRBV5-6 with TRBJ2-7; weak D call: TRBD1 (6 bases). The V gene's germline CDR1 is SGHDT and CDR2 YYEEEE. The CDR3 totals 15 residues. V gave up 1 base and J gave up 0 bases, with 11 bases separating them. The CDR3 sequence: CASSLRQGFSYEQYF. CDR3 DNA sequence: TGTGCCAGCAGCTTGAGGCAGGGGTTCTCCTACGAGCAGTACTTC.

The chain recombines TRBV9 with TRBJ2-5, with 7 bases aligning to TRBD2. The germline V gene encodes CDR1 SGDLS and CDR2 YYNGEE. CDR3 length equals 13 residues. Losses at the gene ends were 4 bases for V and 5 bases for J; bases not matched to a gene: 5. Here the CDR3 reads CASSIRLAETQYF. The CDR3 nucleotides read TGTGCCAGCAGCATCCGACTAGCTGAGACCCAGTACTTC.

Remarks on this clone: A far larger clone differs by one base, so this is likely a read error. Other nucleotide sequences from this sample produce the same CDR3. The chain employs TRBV6-1 and TRBJ2-5, with 10 bases that match TRBD2. The V gene's germline CDR1 is MNHNS and CDR2 SASEGT. This CDR3 is 15 amino acids long. CDR3 bases: TGTGCTAGCACCCCGCTAGCGGGAGATCGAGAGACCCAGTACTTC. It is translated as CASTPLAGDRETQYF.

The V and J genes are TRBV11-2 and TRBJ2-1; maybe TRBD2 (7 bases). This CDR3 comprises 18 residues. Per germline, CDR1 SGHAT and CDR2 FQNNGV. V lost 5 bases, J lost 8 bases, and 28 bases lay in between. Here the CDR3 DNA reads TGTGCCAGCAGCACTATATTCTCCTCGGGAGGCGAGGGGGATGAGCAGTTCTTC. Its translation: CASSTIFSSGGEGDEQFF.

Points on this clone: A much larger clone differs by one base, so this may be a read error. The same CDR3 is also encoded by other DNA sequences in this sample. V usage is TRBV18 and J usage is TRBJ1-3, with D possibly matching TRBD1 (5 bases). CDR3 size: 15 residues. CDR1 KGHSH and CDR2 LQKENI come from the germline V gene. The CDR3 loop reads CASSPQGTYGNTIYF. Written as DNA, the CDR3 is TGTGCCAGCTCACCACAAGGGACTTATGGAAATACCATATATTTT.

The rearrangement joins TRBV21-1 to TRBJ2-3; no DNA check was done on the table's D call, TRBD1. TRBV21-1 is termed a pseudogene. The CDR3 spans 17 residues. In nucleotides, the CDR3 is TGTGCCAGCAGCAAAGAGGGGCTTCCCACTAGCACAGATACGCAGTATTTT. Its protein is CASSKEGLPTSTDTQYF.

This clone was seen a single time. J is TRBJ2-3 and V is TRBV28, with 7 bases aligning to TRBD1. The CDR3 spans 13 residues. J lost 4 bases, V lost 4 bases, and 2 bases had no gene match. CDR1 MDHEN and CDR2 SYDVKM come from the germline V gene. For the CDR3, the DNA is TGTGCCAGCAGTTCGAGGGGGCCAGATACGCAGTATTTT. It translates to CASSSRGPDTQYF.

V and J are TRBV28 and TRBJ1-1, with D possibly TRBD1 on 6 matching bases. Deletions cut 4 bases from V and 10 bases from J, with 19 bases between. The germline CDR1 and CDR2 sequences are MDHEN and SYDVKM. The CDR3 extends over 14 amino acids. The CDR3 DNA is TGTGCCAGCAGTTCCACGACAGGAAGAGTTATAGCTTTCTTT. It specifies CASSSTTGRVIAFF.

Remarks on this clone: A far larger clone differs by one base, so this is likely a read error. The rearrangement uses TRBV30 and TRBJ1-1; D not resolved. Germline V gene sequence: CDR1 GTSNPN, CDR2 SVGIG (reference sequence). This CDR3 comprises 16 residues. Trimming cost V 2 bases and J 1 base, with 17 bases left between them. The CDR3 nucleotides read TGTGCCTGGAGTAATTCCATGGTTAGGCCGAACACTGAAGCTTTCTTT. It yields the protein CAWSNSMVRPNTEAFF.

On this clone: A far bigger clonotype differs at one base, so this is likely a read error. Other DNA sequences of this sample code for an identical CDR3. The chain has TRBV5-1 and TRBJ2-7; D call uncertain. The CDR3 is 14 amino acids. Germline CDR1 and CDR2: SGHRS and YFSETQ. Trimming shortened V by 5 bases and J by 2 bases, and 14 bases separated the two germline ends. CDR3 in amino acids: CASSPPRSPYEQYF. CDR3 nucleotides: TGCGCCAGCAGTCCCCCCAGGTCCCCCTACGAGCAGTACTTC.